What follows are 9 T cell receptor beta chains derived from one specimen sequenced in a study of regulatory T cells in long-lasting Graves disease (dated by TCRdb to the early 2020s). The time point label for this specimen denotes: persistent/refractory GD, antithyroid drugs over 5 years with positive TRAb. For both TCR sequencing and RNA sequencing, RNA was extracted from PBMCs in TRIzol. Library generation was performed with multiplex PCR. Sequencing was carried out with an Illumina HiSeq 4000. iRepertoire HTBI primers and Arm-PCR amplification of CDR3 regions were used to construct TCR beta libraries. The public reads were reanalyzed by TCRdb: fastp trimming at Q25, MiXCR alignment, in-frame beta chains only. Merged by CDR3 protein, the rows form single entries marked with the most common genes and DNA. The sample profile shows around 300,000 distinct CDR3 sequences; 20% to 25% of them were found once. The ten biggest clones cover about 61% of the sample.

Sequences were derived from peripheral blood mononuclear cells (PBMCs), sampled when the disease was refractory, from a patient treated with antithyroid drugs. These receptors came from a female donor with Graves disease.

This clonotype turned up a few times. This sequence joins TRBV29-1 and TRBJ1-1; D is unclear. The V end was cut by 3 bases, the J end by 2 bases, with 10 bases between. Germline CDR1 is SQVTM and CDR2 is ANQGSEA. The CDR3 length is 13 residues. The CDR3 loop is CSVDVSQNTEAFF. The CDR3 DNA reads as TGCAGCGTTGACGTTAGCCAAAACACTGAAGCTTTCTTT.

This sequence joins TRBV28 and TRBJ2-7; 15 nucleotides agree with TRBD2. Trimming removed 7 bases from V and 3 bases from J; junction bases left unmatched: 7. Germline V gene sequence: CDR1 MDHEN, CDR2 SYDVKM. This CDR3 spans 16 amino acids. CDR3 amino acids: CASKGGLAGGYYEQYF. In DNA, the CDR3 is TGTGCCAGCAAAGGGGGACTAGCGGGAGGCTACTACGAGCAGTACTTC. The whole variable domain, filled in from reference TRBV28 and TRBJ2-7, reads DVKVTQSSRYLVKRTGEKVFLECVQDMDHENMFWYRQDPGLGLRLIYFSYDVKMKEKGDIPEGYSVSREKKERFSLILESASTNQTSMYLCASKGGLAGGYYEQYFGPGTRLTVT.

Written as DNA, the CDR3 is TGTGCCAGCACTTTGGGGGTTAGTAGGGGGCGCCCCGGGAATAGGGGCTCTGGGGCCAACGTCCTGACTTTC. Its protein is CASTLGVSRGRPGNRGSGANVLTF. J is TRBJ2-6 and V is TRBV12-3 or TRBV12-4; 7 positions match TRBD1. The CDR3 length is 24 residues. With 7 bases clipped from V and 0 bases from J, the junction kept 30 bases outside the gene matches.

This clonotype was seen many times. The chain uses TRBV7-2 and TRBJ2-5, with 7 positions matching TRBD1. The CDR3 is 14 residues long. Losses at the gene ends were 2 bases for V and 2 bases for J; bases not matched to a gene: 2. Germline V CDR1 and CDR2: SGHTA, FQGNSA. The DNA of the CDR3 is TGTGCCAGCAGCTTACGGGGACAGCAAGAGACCCAGTACTTC. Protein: CASSLRGQQETQYF. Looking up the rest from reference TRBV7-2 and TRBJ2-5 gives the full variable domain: GAGVSQSPSNKVTEKGKDVELRCDPISGHTALYWYRQSLGQGLEFLIYFQGNSAPDKSGLPSDRFSAERTGGSVSTLTIQRTQQEDSAVYLCASSLRGQQETQYFGPGTRLLVL.

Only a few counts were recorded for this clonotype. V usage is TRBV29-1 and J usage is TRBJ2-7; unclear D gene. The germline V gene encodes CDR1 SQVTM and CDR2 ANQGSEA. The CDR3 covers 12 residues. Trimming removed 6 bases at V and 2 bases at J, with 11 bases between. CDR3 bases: TGCAGCGTCCAGGAACGAGCCTACGAGCAGTACTTC. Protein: CSVQERAYEQYF.

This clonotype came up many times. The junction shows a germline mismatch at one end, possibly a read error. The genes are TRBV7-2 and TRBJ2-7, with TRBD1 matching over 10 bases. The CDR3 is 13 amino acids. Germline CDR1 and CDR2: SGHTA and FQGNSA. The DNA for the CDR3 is TGTGCCAGCAGTTTAGGACAGGGGGGCGAGCAGTACTTC. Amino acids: CASSLGQGGEQYF. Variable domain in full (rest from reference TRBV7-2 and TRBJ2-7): GAGVSQSPSNKVTEKGKDVELRCDPISGHTALYWYRQSLGQGLEFLIYFQGNSAPDKSGLPSDRFSAERTGGSVSTLTIQRTQQEDSAVYLCASSLGQGGEQYFGPGTRLTVT.

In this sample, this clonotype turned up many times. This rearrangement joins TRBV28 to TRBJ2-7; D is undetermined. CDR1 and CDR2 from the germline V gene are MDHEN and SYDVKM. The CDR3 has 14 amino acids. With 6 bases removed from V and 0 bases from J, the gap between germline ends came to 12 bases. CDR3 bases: TGTGCCAGCAGCCGCAGGAGCGACTCCTACGAGCAGTACTTC. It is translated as CASSRRSDSYEQYF.

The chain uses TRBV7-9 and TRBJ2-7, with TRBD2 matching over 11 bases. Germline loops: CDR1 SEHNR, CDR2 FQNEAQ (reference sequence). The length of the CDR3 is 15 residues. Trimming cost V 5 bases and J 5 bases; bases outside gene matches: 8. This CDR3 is CASSATGTSGDEQYF. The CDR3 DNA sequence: TGTGCCAGCAGCGCGACCGGGACTAGCGGTGACGAGCAGTACTTC. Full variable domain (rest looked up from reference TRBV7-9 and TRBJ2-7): DTGVSQNPRHKITKRGQNVTFRCDPISEHNRLYWYRQTLGQGPEFLTYFQNEAQLEKSRLLSDRFSAERPKGSFSTLEIQRTEQGDSAMYLCASSATGTSGDEQYFGPGTRLTVT.

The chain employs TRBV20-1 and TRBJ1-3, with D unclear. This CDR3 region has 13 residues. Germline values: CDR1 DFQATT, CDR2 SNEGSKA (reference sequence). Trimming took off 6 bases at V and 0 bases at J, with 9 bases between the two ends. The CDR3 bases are TGCAGTGCAACACGATTCTCTGGAAACACCATATATTTT. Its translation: CSATRFSGNTIYF.